This T cell receptor beta chain was sequenced for a study of Ad26.COV2.S vaccination and SARS-CoV-2 variants. For the study at large: Participants got Ad26.COV2.S intramuscularly, once or twice 56 days apart. Study-level results: TCR breadth and depth estimates may have understated total T cell responses. Across vaccine and placebo recipients, the breadth of non-spike TCRs was similar.

Described treatment: around 19 received Ad26.COV2.S at low or high dose, single or two shots; about 5 received placebo; per-sample allocation not given. Sampling took place 63 days after the first vaccine or placebo injection. An Ad26 vector was used to express Wuhan-strain SARS-CoV-2 spike as the vaccine. Clones were read by immunoSEQ multiplex PCR, and TCRdb kept only the in-frame ones, dropping some. The table lists roughly 460,000 clones, 70% to 90% of them singletons. The CDR3 consists of 13 residues. Germline values: CDR1 SQVTM, CDR2 ANQGSEA. V lost 4 bases to trimming and J lost 5 bases; unmatched junction nucleotides: 8. Comments on this clone: Its target is unknown.

The material sequenced was peripheral blood, taken in a trial of Ad26.COV2.S vaccine versus placebo. The V gene is TRBV29-1, the J gene TRBJ2-7; 7 nucleotides align to TRBD1. This receptor was taken from a person aged 18-65 years who received the Ad26.COV2.S COVID-19 vaccine or a placebo. CDR3 residues: CSVGQGVRDEQYF. The CDR3 nucleotides are TGCAGCGTTGGACAGGGTGTAAGGGACGAGCAGTACTTC.